Described below is a single TCR beta chain sequence and its context. As yet, its antigen is unknown. The protocol was immunoSEQ multiplex PCR, while the TCRdb copy is restricted to in-frame clones and leaves out a portion. The data contain over 8,500 clones, around 89% of them singletons. V was shortened by 3 bases and J by 1 base, with 8 bases between the two germline ends. CDR1 SQVTM and CDR2 ANQGSEA come from the germline V gene. The CDR3 is 13 amino acids. This specimen comes from a study of STAT3 mutations in large granular lymphocyte leukemia. Study conclusions and caveats: Every T-cell large granular lymphocyte leukemia patient had at least one immunodominant TCR beta clonotype.

The TCR originated in a man older than 75 with T-cell large granular lymphocyte leukemia. Some clones in this sample may be carry-over from other donors' samples. V is TRBV29-1 and J is TRBJ2-3; no reliable D call. Sequencing used peripheral blood mononuclear cells. The CDR3 DNA sequence: TGCAGCGTTGAGGTTACTCGCACAGATACGCAGTATTTT. It encodes CSVEVTRTDTQYF.